This T cell receptor beta chain was sequenced during a study of blood T cell repertoires in COVID-19. Study-level information: Samples taken during acute and convalescent COVID-19 were collected in the United States, Italy and Spain. T cells, B-cell-depleted T cells, or PBMCs provided the cDNA or gDNA that served as material.

Original processing notes: Estimation of nucleated cell counts relied on the amplification of reference gene primers. Here immunoSEQ multiplex PCR was the method, and the copy in TCRdb shows in-frame clones only, minus some. V and J calls and clone size follow that table, whereas D and trimming were derived from the DNA. The table includes more than 85,000 clones, 84% detected once. With 4 bases clipped from V and 0 bases from J, the junction kept 3 bases outside the gene matches. This CDR3 spans 15 amino acids. CDR1 is SEHNR and CDR2 is FQNEAQ in the germline V gene (reference sequence). The chain has TRBV7-9 and TRBJ2-1, with 7 bases that match TRBD1. Source material: peripheral blood. The clonotype was recovered from a man aged 35 to 55 with active or convalescent COVID-19. CDR3 protein: CASSSTGSSYNEQFF. CDR3 nucleotides: TGTGCCAGCAGCTCGACAGGGAGCTCCTACAATGAGCAGTTCTTC. Drawing the rest from reference TRBV7-9 and TRBJ2-1, the complete variable domain is DTGVSQNPRHKITKRGQNVTFRCDPISEHNRLYWYRQTLGQGPEFLTYFQNEAQLEKSRLLSDRFSAERPKGSFSTLEIQRTEQGDSAMYLCASSSTGSSYNEQFFGPGTRLTVL.